This T cell receptor (beta chain) is drawn from a study of cytomegalovirus exposure and HLA in healthy donors. The study ran its PCR with 60 Vbeta and 13 Jbeta primers. The repertoire was sequenced with immunoSEQ multiplex PCR; TCRdb's copy has only in-frame clones and lacks some. The data show just over 200,000 clones, approximately 79% seen once. The material sequenced was PBMCs. This clonotype originated in a man over 45 in good health and CMV-seronegative.

CDR3 DNA: TGTGCCAGCAGCTTGTTAGCCGGGACAGTGAACACTGAAGCTTTCTTT. Protein: CASSLLAGTVNTEAFF. This rearrangement joins TRBV5-8 to TRBJ1-1, with 7 bases aligning to TRBD1. Germline trimming cut 1 base from V and 0 bases from J; bases unmatched to any gene: 6. CDR1 SGHTS and CDR2 YDEGEE come from the germline V gene. This CDR3 comprises 16 residues.